This T cell receptor (beta chain) was sequenced during a study of CD8+ T cells in alopecia areata. Sorted populations comprised CD4+ and CD8+ T cells obtained from PBMCs. Extracted RNA was reverse transcribed into cDNA, the sequencing template. Sequencing used immunoSEQ multiplex PCR; TCRdb keeps in-frame clones, though not all of them. The sample consists of 200,000 or so clones, more than 55% of them appearing once. CDR3 size: 13 residues. CDR1 and CDR2 (germline): LNHDA, SQIVND (reference sequence). V lost 3 bases and J lost 6; bases outside the gene matches: 3. Regarding the study as a whole: Sequencing of scalp tissue also captures the resident alphabeta T cells of normal skin. Affected scalp, especially in alopecia totalis/universalis, had a higher clonality than normal scalp did. Mice showed clearer TCR sharing than patients did, a gap that was possibly HLA-related.

This clone was recorded a few times. Its antigen is not identified. Sequenced: CD8+ T cells sorted from blood. The J gene is TRBJ2-7, the V gene TRBV19; TRBD2 agrees at 9 bases. This TCR came from a human donor in good health. For the CDR3, the DNA is TGTGCCAGTAGTATGCTAGCGGGACGCGAGCAGTACTTC. This translates into CASSMLAGREQYF. Combining the CDR3 with reference TRBV19 and TRBJ2-7 gives the whole variable domain DGGITQSPKYLFRKEGQNVTLSCEQNLNHDAMYWYRQDPGQGLRLIYYSQIVNDFQKGDIAEGYSVSREKKESFPLTVTSAQKNPTAFYLCASSMLAGREQYFGPGTRLTVT.